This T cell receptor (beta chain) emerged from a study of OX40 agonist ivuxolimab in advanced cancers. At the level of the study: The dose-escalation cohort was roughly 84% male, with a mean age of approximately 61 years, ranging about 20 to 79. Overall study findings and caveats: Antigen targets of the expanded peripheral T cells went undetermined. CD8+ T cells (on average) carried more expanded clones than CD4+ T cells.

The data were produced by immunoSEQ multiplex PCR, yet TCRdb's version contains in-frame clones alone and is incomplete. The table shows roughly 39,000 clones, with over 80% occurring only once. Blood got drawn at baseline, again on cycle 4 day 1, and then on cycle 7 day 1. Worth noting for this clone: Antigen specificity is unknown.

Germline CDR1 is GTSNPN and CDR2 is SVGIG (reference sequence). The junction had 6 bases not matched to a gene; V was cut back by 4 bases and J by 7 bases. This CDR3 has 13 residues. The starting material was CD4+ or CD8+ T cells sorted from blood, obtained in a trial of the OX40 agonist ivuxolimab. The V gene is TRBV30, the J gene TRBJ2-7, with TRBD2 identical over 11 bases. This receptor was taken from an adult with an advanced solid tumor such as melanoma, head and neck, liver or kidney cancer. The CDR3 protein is CAWKTSGSGEQYF. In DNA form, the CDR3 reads TGTGCCTGGAAAACTAGCGGGAGTGGTGAGCAGTACTTC.